The clone carrying this T cell receptor (beta chain) was found a few times. Its antigen remains unidentified. Its ends do not fully match the called genes, so a read error is possible. This specimen belongs to a study of cytomegalovirus exposure and HLA in healthy donors. Study at large: Among roughly 180 million T cells, an earlier analysis found about 100 million unique TCR beta sequences.

CDR3 length: 15 residues. The germline gives CDR1 SEHNR, CDR2 FQNEAQ (reference sequence). General study points: A later analysis reportedly found fewer N-insertions in an Asian-associated ancestry cluster than the roughly 670-donor mean. Later analysis showed most CMV-associated TCR beta chains appearing HLA-restricted. Indistinguishability led to the exclusion of some V segments, TRBV6-2 and TRBV6-3 included.

The study ran its PCR with 60 Vbeta and 13 Jbeta primers. Profiled with immunoSEQ multiplex PCR; TCRdb holds only in-frame clones, not every one. The data hold some 98,000 clones, with under 85% observed a single time. The clonotype comes from a young man in good health and CMV-seropositive. V is TRBV7-9 and J is TRBJ2-7; 7 nucleotides match TRBD1. The sample consisted of PBMCs. The DNA for the CDR3 is TGTTCCAGCAGCAATACCCGGACAGGTCCCTACGAGCAGTACTTC. Encoded protein: CSSSNTRTGPYEQYF.